This T cell receptor (beta chain) was recorded in a study of T cell responses to AZD1222 COVID-19 vaccine. Study-level findings and limits: At baseline, seropositivity was found in only a handful of AZD1222 recipients. Reports indicate that nearly half of spike-specific TCRs are directed at unmutated variant regions. In a largely white British group with more females than males, clonal diversity was possibly underestimated.

With respect to this clone: What it recognizes is unknown.

Generated by immunoSEQ multiplex PCR, the TCRdb table keeps only in-frame clones and is missing some. This table has about 130,000 clones, around 90% appearing once. The germline gives CDR1 WSHSY, CDR2 SAAADI. The CDR3 extends over 16 amino acids. After removal of 3 bases from V and 3 bases from J, the junction contained 5 bases not matched to a gene. The specimen was peripheral blood, collected 28 days after the second AZD1222 dose. This TCR was recovered from an adult who received the AZD1222 COVID-19 vaccine. This chain uses TRBV10-2 with TRBJ2-7; 13 bases are a match to TRBD2. DNA for the CDR3: TGCGCCAGCAGTGATCCCGGACTAGCGGGGGACTACGAGCAGTACTTC. Amino acid sequence: CASSDPGLAGDYEQYF.